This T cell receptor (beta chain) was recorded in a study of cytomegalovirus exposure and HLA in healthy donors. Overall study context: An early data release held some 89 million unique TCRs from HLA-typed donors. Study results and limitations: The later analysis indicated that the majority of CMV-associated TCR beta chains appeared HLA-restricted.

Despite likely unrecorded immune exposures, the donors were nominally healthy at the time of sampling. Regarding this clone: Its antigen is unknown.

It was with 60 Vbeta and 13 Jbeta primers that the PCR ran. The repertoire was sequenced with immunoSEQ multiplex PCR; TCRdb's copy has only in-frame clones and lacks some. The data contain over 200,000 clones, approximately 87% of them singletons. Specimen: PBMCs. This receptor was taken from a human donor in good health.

CDR3 protein: CASKTSGGNNEQFF. The CDR3, as DNA: TGCGCCAGTAAGACTAGCGGGGGTAACAATGAGCAGTTCTTC. The chain combines TRBV5-1 with TRBJ2-1; 12 bases map to TRBD2. CDR1 is SGHRS and CDR2 is YFSETQ in the germline V gene. This CDR3 region has 14 residues. V lost 8 bases and J lost 5; bases outside the gene matches: 5.